The sequence of this T cell receptor (beta chain) was determined in a study of cytomegalovirus exposure and HLA in healthy donors. Study in general: HLA-typed donors were the source of around 85 million unique TCRs held in an early data release. Study-wide findings and caveats: For most TCR beta V segments, an earlier analysis put the productive rate at about 90% or about 30% of the time. For most TCR sequences rarity was the rule, although some public TCRs occurred in many donors.

As regards this clone: Its antigen is not identified.

CDR3 length: 16 amino acids. Germline lookup yields CDR1 MGHRA and CDR2 YSYEKL. V shed 0 bases, J shed 6 bases, and the junction held 4 bases outside the gene matches. The PCR was carried out with 60 Vbeta primers and 13 Jbeta primers. Profiling relied on immunoSEQ multiplex PCR, and the TCRdb table lists in-frame clones only, not all of them. The sample includes 100,000 to 150,000 clones, roughly 80% of them seen just once. Source material: PBMCs. The source is a young man in good health and CMV-seropositive. The V call is TRBV4-1, the J call TRBJ1-5; 11 nucleotides agree with TRBD1. CDR3 bases: TGCGCCAGCAGCCAAGATGGGACAGGGGGTGGTCAGCCCCAGCATTTT. It encodes CASSQDGTGGGQPQHF.